This T cell receptor (beta chain) was captured by sequencing in a study of patients and donors after allogeneic stem cell transplantation. MiXCR was run by TCRdb on the RT-PCR reads, yielding one entry per CDR3 protein. The top ten hold more than 9% of the sample, which has hundreds of thousands of distinct CDR3 sequences, 35% to 45% seen once. V lost 9 bases to trimming and J lost 4 bases, with 17 bases between them. Per the germline V gene, CDR1 is KGHDR and CDR2 is SFDVKD. CDR3 length equals 14 residues. This clonotype was seen a few times. This chain uses TRBV24-1 with TRBJ1-1, with a possible D match to TRBD1 (6 bases). The specimen sequenced was blood, either unsorted or a sorted T cell fraction (not recorded which). This receptor was obtained from a human donor who was either an allogeneic HSCT recipient or a stem cell or donor lymphocyte infusion donor (not recorded which). It is not recorded whose cells these are; they may come from a transplant donor. The CDR3 nucleotides read TGTGCCACCGTTTACAGGGTTGGTTTCACTGAAGCTTTCTTT. Its translation: CATVYRVGFTEAFF.